The 29 T cell receptor beta chains in this list originate from one sample, sequenced in a study of cytomegalovirus exposure and HLA in healthy donors. The PCR ran on 60 Vbeta and 13 Jbeta primers. The assay was immunoSEQ multiplex PCR, and TCRdb's table has in-frame clones only and misses some. The table gives around 140,000 clones; the top ten clones make up roughly 1.6% of it. Sequences were obtained from PBMCs. These TCRs come from a woman in her thirties or forties in good health and CMV-seronegative.

This chain connects TRBV2 to TRBJ1-2; D call uncertain. V lost 5 bases and J 6 bases, leaving 13 bases between the germline ends. This CDR3 has 13 amino acids. Germline CDR1 SNHLY, CDR2 FYNNEI. In nucleotides, the CDR3 is TGTGCCAGCAGTTCAGGAATCGGGGATGGCTACACCTTC. It translates to CASSSGIGDGYTF.

The chain recombines TRBV9 with TRBJ1-4; 7 bases fit TRBD1. This CDR3 has 15 amino acids. Trimming at V came to 4 bases and at J to 5 bases, leaving 8 bases not matched to a gene. CDR1 is SGDLS and CDR2 is YYNGEE in the germline V gene. The CDR3 coding sequence is TGTGCCAGCAGCTTGCGACAGGGCGTGAATGAAAAACTGTTTTTT. Protein sequence: CASSLRQGVNEKLFF.

The chain combines TRBV9 with TRBJ1-3; D uncertain. The CDR3 is 14 amino acids. V lost 4 bases and J lost 0, with 8 bases in between. The germline V gene encodes CDR1 SGDLS and CDR2 YYNGEE. The DNA for the CDR3 is TGTGCCAGCAGCCCCCTCGGCTCTGGAAACACCATATATTTT. This codes for CASSPLGSGNTIYF. The variable domain in full, completed from reference TRBV9 and TRBJ1-3, reads DSGVTQTPKHLITATGQRVTLRCSPRSGDLSVYWYQQSLDQGLQFLIQYYNGEERAKGNILERFSAQQFPDLHSELNLSSLELGDSALYFCASSPLGSGNTIYFGEGSWLTVV.

J is TRBJ1-1 and V is TRBV29-1; TRBD1 is a possible D gene (6 bases). This CDR3 region has 13 residues. V was clipped by 2 bases and J by 1 base, with 8 bases between them. Per the germline V gene, CDR1 is SQVTM and CDR2 is ANQGSEA. In DNA, the CDR3 is TGCAGCGTTGAAACAGGGAAGAACACTGAAGCTTTCTTT. It encodes CSVETGKNTEAFF.

The J gene is TRBJ2-2, the V gene TRBV9; 9 bases map to TRBD2. The ends lost 0 bases at V and 8 bases at J; junction bases unmatched: 17. The CDR3 is 19 residues long. Germline V gene data show CDR1 as SGDLS and CDR2 as YYNGEE. The CDR3 region is CASSVGEERGAGSSGELFF. DNA of the CDR3: TGTGCCAGCAGCGTAGGGGAGGAGCGGGGGGCTGGTTCCTCGGGGGAGCTGTTTTTT. Supplemented by reference TRBV9 and TRBJ2-2, the full variable domain reads DSGVTQTPKHLITATGQRVTLRCSPRSGDLSVYWYQQSLDQGLQFLIQYYNGEERAKGNILERFSAQQFPDLHSELNLSSLELGDSALYFCASSVGEERGAGSSGELFFGEGSRLTVL.

This sequence joins TRBV19 and TRBJ1-2; TRBD1 is a possible D gene (5 bases). The germline V and J ends were trimmed by 4 bases and 4 bases, with 13 bases remaining between them. The germline V gene has CDR1 LNHDA and CDR2 SQIVND (reference sequence). The CDR3 runs 14 residues. CDR3 DNA sequence: TGTGCCAGTAGTACGCTTGAGACAGTCTATGGCTACACCTTC. This translates into CASSTLETVYGYTF.

This chain joins TRBV7-2 and TRBJ1-2; D gene ambiguous. CDR3 length equals 15 residues. Trimming took off 5 bases at V and 3 bases at J, with 16 bases between the two ends. Germline V lookup: CDR1 SGHTA, CDR2 FQGNSA. CDR3 amino acids: CASSPRSGFDYGYTF. The CDR3 DNA is TGTGCCAGCAGCCCCCGGTCGGGATTCGACTATGGCTACACCTTC.

The chain joins TRBV5-4 to TRBJ2-3; unclear D gene. The CDR3 is made up of 16 amino acids. Germline V lookup: CDR1 SGHNT, CDR2 YYREEE (reference sequence). Trimming removed 1 base from V and 0 bases from J, with 12 bases in between. CDR3 in DNA: TGTGCCAGCAGCTTGAGTACGCTGCGGAGCACAGATACGCAGTATTTT. This gives the protein CASSLSTLRSTDTQYF.

This chain joins TRBV5-1 and TRBJ2-1, with TRBD2 identical over 14 bases. Per the germline V gene, CDR1 is SGHRS and CDR2 is YFSETQ. This CDR3 is built from 15 residues. J gave up 9 bases and V 2 bases, and 4 bases lay outside the gene matches. CDR3 in DNA: TGCGCCAGCAGCTTAGGGACTAGCGGGGGTGGTGAGCAGTTCTTC. This codes for CASSLGTSGGGEQFF.

This chain joins TRBV28 and TRBJ1-3; 10 bases align to TRBD1. J was trimmed by 6 bases and V by 6 bases; bases with no gene match: 8. CDR1 MDHEN and CDR2 SYDVKM come from the germline V gene. The CDR3 sequence is 15 residues long. The chain's CDR3 is CASSLLGQGENTIYF. Here the CDR3 DNA reads TGTGCCAGCAGCCTTCTAGGACAGGGGGAAAACACCATATATTTT.

This chain uses TRBV11-2 with TRBJ2-3, with TRBD1 identical over 7 bases. This CDR3 is built from 17 residues. J was trimmed by 0 bases and V by 1 base; bases with no gene match: 7. Germline CDR1 reads SGHAT; CDR2 reads FQNNGV. The CDR3 reads CASSLGGGFGSTDTQYF. The CDR3 DNA is TGTGCCAGCAGCTTAGGAGGGGGCTTTGGTAGCACAGATACGCAGTATTTT.

The chain is built from TRBV6-5 and TRBJ1-6, with 7 positions matching TRBD1. Trimming at V came to 6 bases and at J to 3 bases, leaving 5 bases not matched to a gene. The CDR3 sequence is 15 residues long. Per the germline V gene, CDR1 is MNHEY and CDR2 is SVGAGI. CDR3 loop: CASRGRQGYNSPLHF. As DNA, the CDR3 is TGTGCCAGCAGGGGACGACAGGGCTATAATTCACCCCTCCACTTT.

The chain links TRBV9 to TRBJ2-1; 8 positions agree with TRBD2. This CDR3 has 15 residues. The V and J ends lost 6 bases and 4 bases, in that order; junction bases with no gene match: 9. Germline CDR1 is SGDLS and CDR2 is YYNGEE. CDR3 DNA: TGTGCCAGCACCCGGGGGGCGGGGGGTTACAATGAGCAGTTCTTC. It translates to CASTRGAGGYNEQFF.

J is TRBJ2-3 and V is TRBV6-6, with 8 bases matching TRBD1. The CDR3 contains 15 residues. Germline CDR1 MNHNY, CDR2 SVGAGI (reference sequence). Trimming removed 4 bases from V and 2 bases from J; junction bases left unmatched: 5. The CDR3 loop reads CASSFRGRPTDTQYF. CDR3 nucleotide sequence: TGTGCCAGCAGTTTCAGGGGGCGCCCCACAGATACGCAGTATTTT.

Remarks on this clone: The sample holds other DNA sequences that translate to the same CDR3. This chain links TRBV6-6 with TRBJ1-4; maybe TRBD1 (5 bases). The CDR3 is 15 amino acids. From germline, CDR1 is MNHNY and CDR2 SVGAGI (reference sequence). The germline V and J ends were trimmed by 0 bases and 3 bases, with 8 bases remaining between them. The CDR3 loop reads CASSYSGEPNEKLFF. In DNA, the CDR3 is TGTGCCAGCAGTTACTCAGGGGAACCTAATGAAAAACTGTTTTTT.

This sequence joins TRBV7-2 and TRBJ2-5; 8 bases align to TRBD2. The V and J ends lost 8 bases and 5 bases, in that order; junction bases with no gene match: 4. The V gene's germline CDR1 is SGHTA and CDR2 FQGNSA. The CDR3 is made up of 12 amino acids. CDR3 amino acids: CASRGGTETQYF. CDR3 nucleotide sequence: TGTGCCAGCCGGGGGGGCACGGAGACCCAGTACTTC.

V usage is TRBV10-3 and J usage is TRBJ1-6, with TRBD1 matching 7 bases. Germline assignment: CDR1 ENHRY and CDR2 SYGVKD. The CDR3 extends over 15 amino acids. Trimming at V came to 0 bases and at J to 7 bases, leaving 3 bases not matched to a gene. The CDR3 loop reads CAISESRGQNSPLHF. The CDR3 nucleotides read TGTGCCATCAGTGAGTCGAGGGGGCAGAATTCACCCCTCCACTTT.

The chain couples TRBV7-2 to TRBJ2-7, with D perhaps TRBD1 (7 bases). V was pared by 5 bases and J by 0 bases, with 14 bases between. Germline V lookup: CDR1 SGHTA, CDR2 FQGNSA. The CDR3 runs 15 residues. The DNA for the CDR3 is TGTGCCAGCAGCCTCGGAGGGGGCTACTCCTACGAGCAGTACGTC. Translating gives CASSLGGGYSYEQYV.

CDR3 sequence reads: CASSQTSGGSDTQYF. DNA of the CDR3: TGTGCCAGCAGCCAAACGAGCGGGGGGAGTGATACGCAGTATTTT. This chain links TRBV7-3 with TRBJ2-3; 9 bases align to TRBD2. The CDR3 length is 15 residues. Trimming cost V 5 bases and J 6 bases; bases outside gene matches: 9. Per germline, CDR1 SGHTA and CDR2 FQGTGA.

Comments on this clone: Additional DNA sequences in this sample encode the identical CDR3. The J gene is TRBJ1-2, the V gene TRBV6-5, with D possibly TRBD1 on 5 matching bases. The V and J ends lost 6 bases and 0 bases respectively, with 11 bases between them. Germline lookup yields CDR1 MNHEY and CDR2 SVGAGI. The CDR3 totals 14 residues. The CDR3 is CASRKGIANYGYTF. The CDR3 coding sequence is TGTGCCAGCAGGAAGGGGATAGCTAACTATGGCTACACCTTC.

The V and J genes are TRBV6-5 and TRBJ1-6; possibly TRBD1 for D (5 bases). Germline V gene data show CDR1 as MNHEY and CDR2 as SVGAGI. CDR3 length: 16 amino acids. Trimming removed 2 bases at V and 1 base at J, with 9 bases between. The CDR3 loop is CASSYIRGSYNSPLHF. CDR3 DNA: TGTGCCAGCAGTTACATTCGGGGGTCCTATAATTCACCCCTCCACTTT.

V is TRBV5-4 and J is TRBJ2-7, with D maybe TRBD1 (6 bases). Trimming took 1 base from V and 1 from J, leaving 12 bases between them. This CDR3 is built from 15 residues. Per the germline V gene, CDR1 is SGHNT and CDR2 is YYREEE (reference sequence). The DNA of the CDR3 is TGTGCCAGCAGCTTGAACAGGGTTGATTCCTACGAGCAGTACTTC. It encodes CASSLNRVDSYEQYF.

The genes are TRBV14 and TRBJ2-1; possibly TRBD2 for D (6 bases). The CDR3 covers 14 residues. Germline V gene lookup returns CDR1 SGHDN and CDR2 FVKESK. V lost 4 bases, J lost 7 bases, and 14 bases lay in between. CDR3 sequence reads: CASSPPGVRNEQFF. The CDR3 DNA reads as TGTGCCAGCAGCCCCCCGGGGGTGCGTAATGAGCAGTTCTTC. The full variable domain, its missing parts supplied by reference TRBV14 and TRBJ2-1, is EAGVTQFPSHSVIEKGQTVTLRCDPISGHDNLYWYRRVMGKEIKFLLHFVKESKQDESGMPNNRFLAERTGGTYSTLKVQPAELEDSGVYFCASSPPGVRNEQFFGPGTRLTVL.

The chain combines TRBV7-2 with TRBJ2-5; D not resolved. V lost 0 bases to trimming and J lost 1 base, with 6 bases between them. The CDR3 totals 14 residues. In germline, CDR1 is SGHTA, CDR2 FQGNSA. CDR3 in DNA: TGTGCCAGCAGCTTAGCTGGCAGCCAAGAGACCCAGTACTTC. Amino acids: CASSLAGSQETQYF.

The V and J genes are TRBV4-2 and TRBJ2-5; 7 bases are a match to TRBD2. The trim removed 1 base at V and 5 bases at J, leaving 13 bases unmatched. The CDR3 spans 17 residues. Per germline, CDR1 LGHNA and CDR2 YNFKEQ. The CDR3 DNA sequence: TGTGCCAGCAGCCAAGCTCCAGGACTAGTATCGGGGGAGACCCAGTACTTC. Residues: CASSQAPGLVSGETQYF.

The V gene is TRBV7-9, the J gene TRBJ1-5, with TRBD1 as a possible D gene (5 bases). Per germline, CDR1 SEHNR and CDR2 FQNEAQ (reference sequence). V shed 5 bases and J shed 4 bases, with 15 bases lying between them. The length of the CDR3 is 15 residues. The CDR3 protein is CASSPTGRGNQPQHF. In DNA form, the CDR3 reads TGTGCCAGCAGCCCAACTGGAAGGGGAAATCAGCCCCAGCATTTT.

V gene TRBV4-3 combines with J gene TRBJ1-3, with D perhaps matching TRBD1 (5 bases). Per the germline V gene, CDR1 is LGHNA and CDR2 is YSLEER. The V end was cut by 3 bases, the J end by 0 bases, with 15 bases between. The CDR3 spans 17 residues. This CDR3 is CASSQFGGGSSGNTIYF. Here the CDR3 DNA reads TGCGCCAGCAGCCAGTTCGGGGGGGGAAGCTCTGGAAACACCATATATTTT.

J is TRBJ2-3 and V is TRBV7-9, with 11 bases matching TRBD2. Germline assignment: CDR1 SEHNR and CDR2 FQNEAQ (reference sequence). V shed 4 bases and J 2 bases; nucleotides not matched to a gene: 8. The CDR3 loop spans 17 amino acids. The CDR3 bases are TGTGCCAGCAGCTCTACACCGGGACTAGCGGTCACAGATACGCAGTATTTT. Protein: CASSSTPGLAVTDTQYF.

The rearrangement links TRBV4-1 to TRBJ2-5; 7 positions match TRBD1. V gave up 1 base and J gave up 5 bases; unmatched junction bases: 4. Germline V CDR1 and CDR2: MGHRA, YSYEKL. CDR3 size: 14 residues. The CDR3 sequence: CASSQGQGGETQYF. The DNA of the CDR3 is TGCGCCAGCAGCCAAGGACAGGGTGGGGAGACCCAGTACTTC.